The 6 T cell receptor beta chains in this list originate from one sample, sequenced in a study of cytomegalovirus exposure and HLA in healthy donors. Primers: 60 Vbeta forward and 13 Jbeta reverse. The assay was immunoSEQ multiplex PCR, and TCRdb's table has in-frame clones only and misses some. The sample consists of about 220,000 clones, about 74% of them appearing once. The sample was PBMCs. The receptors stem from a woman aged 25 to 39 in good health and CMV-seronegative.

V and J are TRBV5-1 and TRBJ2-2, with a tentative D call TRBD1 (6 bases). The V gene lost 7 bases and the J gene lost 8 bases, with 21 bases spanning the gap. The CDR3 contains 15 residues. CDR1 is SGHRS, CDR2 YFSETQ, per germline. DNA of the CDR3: TGCGCCAGCTACCCCCAGGGGCCTGAAAGGGGGGAGCTGTTTTTT. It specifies CASYPQGPERGELFF.

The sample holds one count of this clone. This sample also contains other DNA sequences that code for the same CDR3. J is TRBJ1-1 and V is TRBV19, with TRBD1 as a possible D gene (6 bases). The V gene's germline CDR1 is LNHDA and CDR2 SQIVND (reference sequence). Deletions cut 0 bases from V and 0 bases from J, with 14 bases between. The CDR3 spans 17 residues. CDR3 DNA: TGTGCCAGTAGTATAGACCCCCTAGGACAGTTGAACACTGAAGCTTTCTTT. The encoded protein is CASSIDPLGQLNTEAFF.

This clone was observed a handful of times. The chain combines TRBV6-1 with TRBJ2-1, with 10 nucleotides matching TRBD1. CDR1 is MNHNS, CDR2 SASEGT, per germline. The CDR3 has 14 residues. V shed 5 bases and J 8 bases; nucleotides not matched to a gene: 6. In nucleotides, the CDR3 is TGTGCCAGCAGTTGGGGGACAGGGGTCGATGAGCAGTTCTTC. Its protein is CASSWGTGVDEQFF.

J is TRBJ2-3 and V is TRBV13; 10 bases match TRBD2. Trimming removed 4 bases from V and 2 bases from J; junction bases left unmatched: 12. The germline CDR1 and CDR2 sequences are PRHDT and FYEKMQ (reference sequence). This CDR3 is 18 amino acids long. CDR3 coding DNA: TGTGCCAGCAGCTCATTTAGCGGGGGGCCCCGGGACACAGATACGCAGTATTTT. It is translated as CASSSFSGGPRDTDTQYF.

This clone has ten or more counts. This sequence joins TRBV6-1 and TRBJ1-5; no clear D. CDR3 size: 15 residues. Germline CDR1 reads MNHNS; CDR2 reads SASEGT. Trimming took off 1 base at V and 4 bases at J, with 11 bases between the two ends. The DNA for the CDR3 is TGTGCCAGCAGTGAAGTTAGGAGGTTGAATCAGCCCCAGCATTTT. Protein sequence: CASSEVRRLNQPQHF.

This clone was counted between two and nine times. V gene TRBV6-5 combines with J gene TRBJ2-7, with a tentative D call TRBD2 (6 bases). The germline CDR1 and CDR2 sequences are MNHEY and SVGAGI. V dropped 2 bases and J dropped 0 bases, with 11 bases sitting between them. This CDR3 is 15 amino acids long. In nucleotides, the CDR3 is TGTGCCAGCAGTTACGGGAGCGGGCTCTCCTACGAGCAGTACTTC. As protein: CASSYGSGLSYEQYF.